This entry lists 25 T cell receptor beta chains sequenced from one sample in a study of shared clonotypes between healthy human individuals. The table came from immunoSEQ multiplex PCR; TCRdb's copy has only in-frame clones and leaves some out. The sample has approximately 1,500,000 clones, roughly 97% seen once. The specimen was naive CD4+ T cells sorted from blood. Subset here: CD45RA+ positively selected. Every receptor here comes from a man between 25 and 39 years old in good health.

The rearrangement joins TRBV2 to TRBJ2-3; D assignment may be TRBD1 or TRBD2 (5 bases each). The length of the CDR3 is 13 residues. V lost 10 bases, J lost 4 bases, and 15 bases lay in between. Per the germline V gene, CDR1 is SNHLY and CDR2 is FYNNEI. The CDR3 region is CATMGDEADTQYF. CDR3 DNA: TGTGCCACCATGGGGGATGAGGCAGATACGCAGTATTTT.

This clone was found once. The chain carries TRBV7-9 and TRBJ2-7; a possible D gene is TRBD1 (6 bases). V was cut by 8 bases and J by 1 base, with 24 bases left in between. Germline CDR1 reads SEHNR; CDR2 reads FQNEAQ (reference sequence). This CDR3 is 17 amino acids long. DNA for the CDR3: TGTGCCAGCGGCCCGGTAGTCGGGACAACCCAATCCTACGAGCAGTACTTC. Protein sequence: CASGPVVGTTQSYEQYF. Looking up the rest from reference TRBV7-9 and TRBJ2-7 gives the full variable domain: DTGVSQNPRHKITKRGQNVTFRCDPISEHNRLYWYRQTLGQGPEFLTYFQNEAQLEKSRLLSDRFSAERPKGSFSTLEIQRTEQGDSAMYLCASGPVVGTTQSYEQYFGPGTRLTVT.

This chain uses TRBV28 with TRBJ2-2; 8 bases line up with TRBD2. CDR3 length: 17 residues. CDR1 MDHEN and CDR2 SYDVKM come from the germline V gene. With V trimmed by 2 bases and J by 7 bases, 12 bases remained unmatched. CDR3 DNA: TGTGCCAGCAGTTTACCGGGAGGGGGAGTAATTGGCGGGGAGCTGTTTTTT. Its translation is CASSLPGGGVIGGELFF.

The rearrangement links TRBV12-5 to TRBJ2-5; 10 bases are shared with TRBD1. Germline V gene data show CDR1 as LGHNT and CDR2 as FRNRAP. V dropped 3 bases and J dropped 7; count of bases not matched to a gene: 2. This CDR3 is built from 13 residues. CDR3 protein: CASGFGQGGTQYF. CDR3 nucleotide sequence: TGTGCTAGTGGTTTTGGACAGGGGGGGACCCAGTACTTC.

The rearrangement joins TRBV27 to TRBJ2-1; 7 bases match TRBD2. This CDR3 spans 12 amino acids. Trimming took 6 bases from V and 6 from J; bases not matched to a gene: 2. The germline V gene has CDR1 MNHEY and CDR2 SMNVEV (reference sequence). CDR3 region: CASRRTSNEQFF. The CDR3 DNA reads as TGTGCCAGCAGGAGGACTAGCAATGAGCAGTTCTTC.

This chain uses TRBV5-4 with TRBJ2-1; no clear D gene. Trimming shortened V by 2 bases and J by 5 bases, and 8 bases separated the two germline ends. CDR1 is SGHNT, CDR2 YYREEE, per germline (reference sequence). CDR3 length: 13 residues. CDR3 nucleotide sequence: TGTGCCAGCAGCTTATCGGTAAACAATGAGCAGTTCTTC. It codes for CASSLSVNNEQFF.

The rearrangement uses TRBV27 and TRBJ2-4; D gene ambiguous. Germline CDR1 reads MNHEY; CDR2 reads SMNVEV (reference sequence). V was clipped by 0 bases and J by 0 bases, with 9 bases between them. The CDR3 is 16 amino acids. The CDR3 DNA reads as TGTGCCAGCAGTTTATCGGTCCCGATAGCCAAAAACATTCAGTACTTC. This codes for CASSLSVPIAKNIQYF.

In nucleotides, the CDR3 is TGTGCCAGCAGTTCACAGGGGGGACGGGGAGGTGAGCAGTTCTTC. This gives the protein CASSSQGGRGGEQFF. The chain uses TRBV2 and TRBJ2-1; 8 nucleotides align to TRBD1. The CDR3 sequence is 15 residues long. The germline V gene has CDR1 SNHLY and CDR2 FYNNEI. V was clipped by 5 bases and J by 9 bases; unmatched bases: 12.

The chain joins TRBV11-3 to TRBJ2-6; a possible D gene is TRBD1 (6 bases). The CDR3 runs 17 residues. V was clipped by 2 bases and J by 0 bases, with 11 bases between them. Germline V gives CDR1 SGHNT, CDR2 YENEEA. DNA for the CDR3: TGTGCCAGCAGCTTATCCAGGGACACCTCTGGGGCCAACGTCCTGACTTTC. Its translation: CASSLSRDTSGANVLTF.

The gene calls are TRBV2 and TRBJ1-1, with D hard to call. The CDR3 sequence is 15 residues long. In germline, CDR1 is SNHLY, CDR2 FYNNEI. V was cut by 8 bases and J by 1 base, with 17 bases left in between. The CDR3 DNA reads TGTGCCAGCCCAAACATTTTATTGAAGAACACTGAAGCTTTCTTT. Protein sequence: CASPNILLKNTEAFF.

The chain joins TRBV28 to TRBJ2-1, with D maybe TRBD2 (5 bases). This CDR3 spans 13 amino acids. Germline CDR1 is MDHEN and CDR2 is SYDVKM. V was clipped by 4 bases and J by 7 bases, with 11 bases between them. CDR3 protein: CASSSAGKNEQFF. CDR3 in DNA: TGTGCCAGCAGTTCCGCCGGGAAAAATGAGCAGTTCTTC.

J is TRBJ1-1 and V is TRBV21-1. TRBV21-1 corresponds to a pseudogene. This CDR3 contains 14 residues. CDR3 protein: CATSPPWGNTEAFF. The DNA for the CDR3 is TGTGCCACCTCACCTCCTTGGGGGAACACTGAAGCTTTCTTT.

The chain uses TRBV5-1 and TRBJ2-2, with D perhaps being TRBD1 or TRBD2 (7 bases each). The CDR3 loop spans 16 amino acids. Germline V gene sequence: CDR1 SGHRS, CDR2 YFSETQ. V lost 4 bases and J lost 4, with 17 bases in between. Here the CDR3 DNA reads TGCGCCAGCAGCCAACAGGGGCGCGGGGGCACCGGGGAGCTGTTTTTT. Encoded protein: CASSQQGRGGTGELFF.

V usage is TRBV7-9 and J usage is TRBJ2-3; D is unclear. The V gene's germline CDR1 is SEHNR and CDR2 FQNEAQ (reference sequence). The CDR3 consists of 13 residues. V was trimmed by 3 bases and J by 3 bases, leaving 7 bases between them. The DNA of the CDR3 is TGTGCCAGCAGCTTTGTCTGGACAGATACGCAGTATTTT. It specifies CASSFVWTDTQYF.

The V gene is TRBV7-2, the J gene TRBJ2-1; the match to TRBD2 covers 12 bases. This CDR3 is built from 16 residues. The germline V gene has CDR1 SGHTA and CDR2 FQGNSA. The ends lost 5 bases at V and 9 bases at J; junction bases unmatched: 11. The CDR3 is CASSAPGLAGSIEQFF. Here the CDR3 DNA reads TGTGCCAGCAGCGCTCCGGGACTAGCGGGTTCTATTGAGCAGTTCTTC.

The V gene is TRBV29-1, the J gene TRBJ2-4, with TRBD1 identical over 9 bases. The CDR3 runs 14 residues. The trim removed 3 bases at V and 6 bases at J, leaving 6 bases unmatched. The germline gives CDR1 SQVTM, CDR2 ANQGSEA. CDR3 sequence: CSVELGTGLNIQYF. The CDR3 region has the DNA TGCAGCGTTGAGCTTGGGACAGGGCTAAACATTCAGTACTTC.

About this clone itself: Within the sample, other DNA sequences also encode this same CDR3. This sequence joins TRBV6-6 and TRBJ1-5; D call uncertain. This CDR3 spans 13 amino acids. Deletions cut 0 bases from V and 4 bases from J, with 4 bases between. The germline gives CDR1 MNHNY, CDR2 SVGAGI (reference sequence). In DNA, the CDR3 is TGTGCCAGCAGTTACTCGAGGAATCAGCCCCAGCATTTT. Protein product: CASSYSRNQPQHF.

The sample holds one count of this clone. The genes are TRBV5-4 and TRBJ2-3, with D possibly being TRBD1 or TRBD2 (5 bases each). The CDR3 runs to 16 residues. Trimming pared 4 bases from V and 0 bases from J, leaving 15 bases between. The germline V gene encodes CDR1 SGHNT and CDR2 YYREEE (reference sequence). CDR3 residues: CASSVLGASSTDTQYF. DNA for the CDR3: TGTGCCAGCAGCGTGCTCGGGGCGTCTAGCACAGATACGCAGTATTTT.

The chain has TRBV25-1 and TRBJ2-2; maybe TRBD2 (5 bases). V lost 5 bases, J lost 6 bases, and 13 bases lay in between. This CDR3 has 14 residues. Germline CDR1 reads MGHDK; CDR2 reads SYGVNS. The CDR3 spells CASSNRGWAGELFF. CDR3 DNA sequence: TGTGCCAGCAGTAACAGAGGGTGGGCCGGGGAGCTGTTTTTT.

The gene calls are TRBV4-1 and TRBJ2-1; TRBD1 or TRBD2 may be the D gene (5 bases each). Deletions cut 8 bases from V and 0 bases from J, with 11 bases between. Germline V gene lookup returns CDR1 MGHRA and CDR2 YSYEKL. The CDR3 is 14 residues long. As DNA, the CDR3 is TGCGCCAGCCGGGGCTTAAACTCCTACAATGAGCAGTTCTTC. Translating it yields CASRGLNSYNEQFF.

This clone was counted a single time. The genes are TRBV28 and TRBJ1-5; a possible D gene is TRBD1 (5 bases). The CDR3 totals 13 residues. Germline CDR1 and CDR2: MDHEN and SYDVKM. V dropped 11 bases and J dropped 0 bases, with 11 bases sitting between them. The CDR3 protein is CAVRGRSNQPQHF. The DNA of the CDR3 is TGTGCCGTGAGGGGTCGTAGCAATCAGCCCCAGCATTTT.

The chain links TRBV9 to TRBJ2-1; 7 positions match TRBD2. The CDR3 length is 15 residues. Per the germline V gene, CDR1 is SGDLS and CDR2 is YYNGEE. The V and J ends lost 4 bases and 8 bases, in that order; junction bases with no gene match: 12. Written as DNA, the CDR3 is TGTGCCAGCAGCCCCGGGACTACTCCCCTCCATGAGCAGTTCTTC. This codes for CASSPGTTPLHEQFF.

The V and J genes are TRBV5-1 and TRBJ1-4, with 11 bases fitting TRBD1. The CDR3 totals 17 residues. Germline V gene lookup returns CDR1 SGHRS and CDR2 YFSETQ. V lost 3 bases to trimming and J lost 2 bases; unmatched junction nucleotides: 6. The CDR3 nucleotides are TGCGCCAGCAGCTCGGACAGGGGGCGGTCGACTAATGAAAAACTGTTTTTT. This encodes CASSSDRGRSTNEKLFF. The variable domain in full, completed from reference TRBV5-1 and TRBJ1-4, reads KAGVTQTPRYLIKTRGQQVTLSCSPISGHRSVSWYQQTPGQGLQFLFEYFSETQRNKGNFPGRFSGRQFSNSRSEMNVSTLELGDSALYLCASSSDRGRSTNEKLFFGSGTQLSVL.

The rearrangement uses TRBV28 and TRBJ2-7; 10 bases match TRBD1. The length of the CDR3 is 15 residues. V dropped 6 bases and J dropped 2; count of bases not matched to a gene: 7. The germline V gene encodes CDR1 MDHEN and CDR2 SYDVKM. CDR3 region: CASSPTGTGAYEQYF. The CDR3 DNA follows: TGTGCCAGCAGCCCAACCGGGACAGGGGCCTACGAGCAGTACTTC.

This sequence joins TRBV7-6 and TRBJ2-7; 8 nucleotides agree with TRBD1. The CDR3 is 15 residues long. The V segment lost 1 base and the J segment 6 bases; nucleotides outside the gene matches: 8. The germline V gene has CDR1 SGHVS and CDR2 FNYEAQ. The CDR3 here is CASSLEGPGTGEQYF. CDR3 nucleotide sequence: TGTGCCAGCAGCTTAGAGGGCCCCGGGACAGGCGAGCAGTACTTC.